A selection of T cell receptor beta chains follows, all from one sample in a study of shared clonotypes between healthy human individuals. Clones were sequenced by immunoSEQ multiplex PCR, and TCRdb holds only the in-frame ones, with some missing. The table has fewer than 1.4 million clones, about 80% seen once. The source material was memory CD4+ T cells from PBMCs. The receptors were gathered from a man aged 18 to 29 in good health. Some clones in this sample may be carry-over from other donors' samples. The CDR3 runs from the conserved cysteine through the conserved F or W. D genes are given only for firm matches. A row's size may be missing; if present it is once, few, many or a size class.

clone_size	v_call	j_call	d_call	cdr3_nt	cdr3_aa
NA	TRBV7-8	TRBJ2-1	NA	TGTGCCTGTAAGAGTTTCTCCTACAATGAGCAGTTCTTC	CACKSFSYNEQFF
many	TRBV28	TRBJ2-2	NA	TGTGCCACCGATCTGGGGAACACCGGGGAGCTGTTTTTT	CATDLGNTGELFF
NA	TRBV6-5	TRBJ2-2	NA	TGTGCCAGCAGTTACTCGAAGCGGAGGAACACCGGGGAGCTGTTTTTT	CASSYSKRRNTGELFF
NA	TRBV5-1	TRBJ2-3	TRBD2	TGCGCCAGCAGCCCCGGGGTAGCGGGAGATACGCAGTATTTT	CASSPGVAGDTQYF
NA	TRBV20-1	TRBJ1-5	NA	TGCAGTGCTACACCCGATCAGCCCCAGCATTTT	CSATPDQPQHF
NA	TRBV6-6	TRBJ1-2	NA	TGTGCCAGCAGTCCCCATAGCGGCCTGAACTATGGCTACACCTTC	CASSPHSGLNYGYTF
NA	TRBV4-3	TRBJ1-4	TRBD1	TGCGCCAGCAGCCAAGCCGGAGGGGACAGGGTTGGTGAAAAACTGTTTTTT	CASSQAGGDRVGEKLFF
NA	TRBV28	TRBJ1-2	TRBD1	TGTGCCAGCAGTCTCATCGGACAGGGGGACTATGGCTACACCTTC	CASSLIGQGDYGYTF
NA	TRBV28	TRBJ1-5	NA	TGTGCCAGCAGTTTAACCCCCCCGAATCAGCCCCAGCATTTT	CASSLTPPNQPQHF
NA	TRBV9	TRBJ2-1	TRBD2	TGTGCCAGCAGCGTGGGACTAGCGGGATACAATGAGCAGTTCTTC	CASSVGLAGYNEQFF
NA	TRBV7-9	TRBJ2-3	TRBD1	TGTGCCAGCAGCTTAGACGGGACAGGGGGCAGAGATACGCAGTATTTT	CASSLDGTGGRDTQYF
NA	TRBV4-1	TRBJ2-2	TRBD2	TGCGCCAGCAGCCATACTACAGCGGGAGACGCCGGGGAGCTGTTTTTT	CASSHTTAGDAGELFF
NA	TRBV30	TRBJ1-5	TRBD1	TGTGCCTGGAGTGTACCCGGACAGGGTAGCAATCAGCCCCAGCATTTT	CAWSVPGQGSNQPQHF
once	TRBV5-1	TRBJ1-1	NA	TGCGCCAGCCGGATCGGGGACGAACCCACTGAAGCTTTCTTT	CASRIGDEPTEAFF
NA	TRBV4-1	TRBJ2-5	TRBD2	TGCGCCAGCAGCCAAGATGGTGCGGGAGCCCCAGAGACCCAGTACTTC	CASSQDGAGAPETQYF
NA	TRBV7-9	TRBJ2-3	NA	TGTGCCAGCAGCACAAGGGACCTCGGCACAGATACGCAGTATTTT	CASSTRDLGTDTQYF
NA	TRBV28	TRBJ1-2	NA	TGTGCCAGCAGTTTATCAGAGTATGGCTACACCTTC	CASSLSEYGYTF
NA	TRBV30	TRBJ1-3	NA	TGTGCCTGGAGTGTAGTTAAGAGCTCGGACTCTGGAAACACCATATATTTT	CAWSVVKSSDSGNTIYF
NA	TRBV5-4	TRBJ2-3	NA	TGTGCCAGCAGCGATGGATCTGAGAGCACAGATACGCAGTATTTT	CASSDGSESTDTQYF
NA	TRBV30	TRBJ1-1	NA	TGTGCCTGGAGTGTAGGGCTGACCGGGTCTGAAGCTTTCTTT	CAWSVGLTGSEAFF
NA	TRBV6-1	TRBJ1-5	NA	TGTGCCAGCAGTTTGGCATCGATAAATCAGCCCCAGCATTTT	CASSLASINQPQHF
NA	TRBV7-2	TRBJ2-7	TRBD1	TGTGCCAGCAGTACTGGGACAGGTTCCTACGAGCAGTACTTC	CASSTGTGSYEQYF
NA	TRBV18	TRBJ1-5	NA	TGTGCCAGCTCACCCTTGGGGGGGAGCAATCAGCCCCAGCATTTT	CASSPLGGSNQPQHF
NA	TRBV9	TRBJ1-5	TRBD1	TGTGCCAGCAGCGTAACGGCAGGGGGTCAGCCCCAGCATTTT	CASSVTAGGQPQHF
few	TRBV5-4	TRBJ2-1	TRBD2	TGTGCCAGCAGCTTTGCCGGACTAGCGGGAGTATACAATGAGCAGTTCTTC	CASSFAGLAGVYNEQFF
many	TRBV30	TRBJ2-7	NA	TGTGCCTCCCTAGGGGGGGATACTGTGGAGCAGTACTTC	CASLGGDTVEQYF
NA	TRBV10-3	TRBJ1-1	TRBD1	TGTGCCATCAGTGAGTCGTACAGGGGCGGATCTGAAGCTTTCTTT	CAISESYRGGSEAFF
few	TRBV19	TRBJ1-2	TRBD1	TGTGCCAGTAGCACAGGGGATGGCTACACCTTC	CASSTGDGYTF
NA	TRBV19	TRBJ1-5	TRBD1	TGTGCCAGTAGGGGACAGGGGGCTGCATCCTTAGGTCAGCCCCAGCATTTT	CASRGQGAASLGQPQHF
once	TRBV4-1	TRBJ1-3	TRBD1	TGCGCCAGCAGACTCCTGGGACAGGGGGCTGGAAACACCATATATTTT	CASRLLGQGAGNTIYF
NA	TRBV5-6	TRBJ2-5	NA	TGTGCCAGCAGCTTGGTCCAGGGGGAGACCCAGTACTTC	CASSLVQGETQYF
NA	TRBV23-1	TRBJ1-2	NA	TGCGCCAGCAGTCGGAAGCTCGGCGGGTGGGACACCCAAGTTAGTGGCTACACCTTC	CASSRKLGGWDTQVSGYTF
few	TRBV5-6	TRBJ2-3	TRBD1	TGTGCCAGCAGCTTGGGTCGGGACAGGGCAACAGATACGCAGTATTTT	CASSLGRDRATDTQYF